This T cell receptor (beta chain) was identified during a study of blood T cell repertoires in COVID-19 (dated by TCRdb to about 2020). About the full investigation: Samples from collaborators originated in the United States, Italy and Spain and spanned both the acute and convalescent phases of COVID-19. The prospective study material was composed of cDNA or gDNA derived from T cells, B-cell-depleted T cells, or PBMCs. The dataset comprised deeply sampled blood TCRbeta repertoires from subjects exposed to, actively infected with, or recovered from COVID-19. The repertoires were made available in a free public database intended to serve as a resource for research on the immune response to SARS-CoV-2. Samples were obtained from the ongoing ImmuneRACE study (first 160 participants) and from approximately 1,200 subjects provided by 6 global collaborators. A de-identified subject ID, COVID-19 status, age in years and sex were almost always included in the sample metadata. Where HLA class I and class II types were available, the types were taken from metadata supplied by the sample provider, not from assay-based typing.

This clone was found once. Its binding antigen is unknown. Qualities for individual bases were not recorded, and no much larger clone is one base off. Relative to germline, V is 3 bases shorter and J is 0 bases shorter, with 12 bases between their ends. CDR1 and CDR2 are read off the germline V gene (reference sequence) as LNHDA and SQIVND. Including cysteine and phenylalanine, the CDR3 has 15 amino acids. The read is trimmed to its CDR3 DNA, 45 bases read in frame from base 1. The immunoSEQ Assay, a bias-controlled multiplex PCR, was used to amplify TCRbeta CDR3 regions from genomic DNA. The authors' pipeline ran thus. The number of nucleated cells in each sample was estimated from the amplification of reference gene primers within the assay. To quantify the absolute abundance of each unique TCRbeta CDR3 rearrangement, sequence reads were collapsed and filtered. For each sample, productive Simpson clonality was calculated as the square root of Simpson's diversity index over productive rearrangements. TCRdb mirrors the immuneACCESS table, restricted to in-frame sequences. Some clones are absent from its copies; in checked studies, under half trace to an unresolved V gene, and the reason for the others is unknown. The V and J calls and clone size are taken from that table; D and trimming were inferred from the DNA. The sample table shows a few hundred thousand clones, and around 90% are seen once. The ten largest clones take up approximately 3% of the sample.

The paper's findings and limits, for the study overall: The amount of clinical and demographic metadata varied by source and participant and was provided uncurated.

At one collaborating source in Seattle, patients were enrolled during active infection and were followed longitudinally through the course of disease. Collaborating institutions collected whole blood in K2EDTA tubes following their own protocols. For TCRbeta analysis, collaborators shipped samples as frozen whole blood, isolated PBMCs, or DNA extracted from either of those sample types. The origin of this receptor is a woman in her 30s with COVID-19, enrolled during active disease. The rearrangement joined TRBV19 to TRBJ2-7, with TRBD2 perhaps the D gene, on 6 matching bases. The sample was peripheral blood. The nucleotides read TGTGCCAGTAGTATGTCAATAGCGGACTCCTACGAGCAGTACTTC. It translates to CASSMSIADSYEQYF. With all but the CDR3 taken from the reference TRBV19 and TRBJ2-7 genes, the full variable domain is: DGGITQSPKYLFRKEGQNVTLSCEQNLNHDAMYWYRQDPGQGLRLIYYSQIVNDFQKGDIAEGYSVSREKKESFPLTVTSAQKNPTAFYLCASSMSIADSYEQYFGPGTRLTVT.